The sequence of this TCR beta chain was determined in a study of cytomegalovirus exposure and HLA in healthy donors. About this clone: What it binds is not known.

Overall study findings and caveats: In an earlier analysis, in roughly 580 donors, most V segments appeared productive either ~87% or ~30% of the time.

13 Jbeta primers and 60 Vbeta primers were used for the PCR. Produced via immunoSEQ multiplex PCR; TCRdb's table is partial and in-frame only. Here the sample spans about 120,000 clones, roughly 78% being singletons. CDR3 size: 15 residues. The ends were cut back, 0 bases at V and 1 base at J, with 10 bases in the middle. Germline V gene lookup returns CDR1 LGHNA and CDR2 YNFKEQ. The source of this sequence is a woman in her twenties or thirties in good health and CMV-seropositive. The rearrangement joins TRBV4-2 to TRBJ2-7, with D tentatively TRBD2 (5 bases). Sequencing used PBMCs. The CDR3 reads CASSQDGPGSYEQYF. In nucleotides, the CDR3 is TGTGCCAGCAGCCAAGATGGCCCGGGGTCCTACGAGCAGTACTTC.